This T cell receptor (beta chain) was captured in a study of cytomegalovirus exposure and HLA in healthy donors. Study-level background: Researchers previously reported finding 117 million unique TCR beta sequences from roughly 200 million T cells. Study-level findings and limits: Likely technical artifact: a cluster of highly shared sequence variants. What a later analysis showed was that several of the most significant clusters appeared linked to common viral pathogens. In a later analysis, V- and J-gene trimming of beta chains associated with a DCLRE1C missense variant, replicated independently.

For this clone: The antigen is unknown.

Germline V gives CDR1 SGHAT, CDR2 FQNNGV. CDR3 length equals 16 residues. Trimming removed 5 bases from V and 2 bases from J, with 18 bases in between. Both 60 Vbeta primers and 13 Jbeta primers went into the PCR. Measured with immunoSEQ multiplex PCR; TCRdb has only the in-frame clones, and not every one. The data hold about 83,000 clones, with approximately 75% observed a single time. Sequenced input: PBMCs. The receptor comes from a man aged 55 to 69 in good health and CMV-seronegative. The V and J genes are TRBV11-2 and TRBJ2-5, with a possible D match to TRBD2 (7 bases). The chain's CDR3 is CASSLIQGGRQETQYF. The DNA for the CDR3 is TGTGCCAGCAGCCTCATACAGGGAGGGCGGCAAGAGACCCAGTACTTC. The full variable domain, in which reference TRBV11-2 and TRBJ2-5 provide the parts outside the CDR3, is EAGVAQSPRYKIIEKRQSVAFWCNPISGHATLYWYQQILGQGPKLLIQFQNNGVVDDSQLPKDRFSAERLKGVDSTLKIQPAKLEDSAVYLCASSLIQGGRQETQYFGPGTRLLVL.